What follows are 7 T cell receptor beta chains derived from one specimen sequenced in a study of blood T cell repertoires in COVID-19. The table came from immunoSEQ multiplex PCR; TCRdb's copy has only in-frame clones and leaves some out. This table holds 250,000 to 350,000 clones, roughly 82% found once. The specimen was peripheral blood. The receptor set was obtained from a woman aged 50 to 65 with acute or convalescent COVID-19.

The chain couples TRBV9 to TRBJ2-7, with TRBD1 identical over 12 bases. Germline trimming cut 4 bases from V and 2 bases from J; bases unmatched to any gene: 4. This CDR3 region has 15 residues. The germline gives CDR1 SGDLS, CDR2 YYNGEE. The CDR3 nucleotides read TGTGCCAGCAGCACCGGGACAGGGGGCCCCTACGAGCAGTACTTC. Translated: CASSTGTGGPYEQYF.

V usage is TRBV18 and J usage is TRBJ1-4; D call uncertain. CDR1 KGHSH and CDR2 LQKENI come from the germline V gene. This CDR3 spans 15 amino acids. V was clipped by 1 base and J by 11 bases, with 17 bases between them. As DNA, the CDR3 is TGTGCCAGCTCACCACTAGAAGGGCCCGGCGGGAAACTGTTTTTT. It codes for CASSPLEGPGGKLFF.

A single count supports this clone. The genes are TRBV9 and TRBJ2-7; TRBD2 aligns across 9 bases. Germline values: CDR1 SGDLS, CDR2 YYNGEE. The CDR3 is 15 amino acids. V lost 2 bases, J lost 4 bases, and 7 bases stayed unmatched. CDR3 region: CASSVAGTSSYEQYF. CDR3 bases: TGTGCCAGCAGCGTGGCCGGGACTAGCAGTTACGAGCAGTACTTC.

This clone was seen once. This chain links TRBV19 with TRBJ2-7; 8 bases align to TRBD2. Germline CDR1 is LNHDA and CDR2 is SQIVND (reference sequence). The CDR3 contains 15 residues. J was trimmed by 2 bases and V by 5 bases; bases with no gene match: 8. This chain's CDR3 is CASSPRAGGTYEQYF. CDR3 coding DNA: TGTGCCAGTAGTCCCAGGGCGGGAGGTACCTACGAGCAGTACTTC.

The chain combines TRBV28 with TRBJ2-5; the match to TRBD1 covers 10 bases. This CDR3 region has 15 residues. Trimming took 2 bases from V and 6 from J; bases not matched to a gene: 6. Looked up from germline, CDR1 is MDHEN and CDR2 is SYDVKM. The CDR3, as DNA: TGTGCCAGCAGTTTAGGGACAGGGGTTAGGAAGACCCAGTACTTC. Amino acid sequence: CASSLGTGVRKTQYF.

The chain recombines TRBV7-2 with TRBJ2-5, with 10 bases fitting TRBD1. The trim removed 5 bases at V and 5 bases at J, leaving 5 bases unmatched. The CDR3 totals 14 residues. Germline V gene lookup returns CDR1 SGHTA and CDR2 FQGNSA. CDR3 amino acids: CASSTGTGAETQYF. The CDR3, as DNA: TGTGCCAGCAGCACCGGGACAGGGGCCGAGACCCAGTACTTC.

The rearrangement links TRBV15 to TRBJ2-7, with 13 bases fitting TRBD2. The germline CDR1 and CDR2 sequences are LNHNV and YYDKDF (reference sequence). The CDR3 is 15 amino acids. V gave up 5 bases and J gave up 4 bases; unmatched junction bases: 5. Here the CDR3 DNA reads TGTGCCACCAGCGTGGGACTAGCGGGAATTTACGAGCAGTACTTC. It specifies CATSVGLAGIYEQYF.